The 14 T cell receptor beta chains below all came from one sample that was sequenced in a study of T cell responses to AZD1222 COVID-19 vaccine. The data were produced by immunoSEQ multiplex PCR, yet TCRdb's version contains in-frame clones alone and is incomplete. This repertoire shows under 150,000 clones, roughly 93% found once; its top ten account for roughly 9.9%. Material: peripheral blood, obtained 28 days after the second AZD1222 dose. The source is an adult who received the AZD1222 COVID-19 vaccine.

V usage is TRBV4-1 and J usage is TRBJ1-1; no reliable D call. CDR3 length: 12 amino acids. The ends were cut back, 7 bases at V and 1 base at J, with 7 bases in the middle. Germline assignment: CDR1 MGHRA and CDR2 YSYEKL. The CDR3 here is CASTTGNTEAFF. CDR3 nucleotides: TGCGCCAGCACCACCGGGAACACTGAAGCTTTCTTT.

This chain links TRBV13 with TRBJ2-1; 8 bases match TRBD2. This CDR3 is built from 14 residues. CDR1 is PRHDT, CDR2 FYEKMQ, per germline (reference sequence). Unmatched junction bases numbered 4, after V lost 4 bases and J lost 5 bases. CDR3 in amino acids: CASSSGLAHNEQFF. The DNA of the CDR3 is TGTGCCAGCAGCTCCGGACTAGCCCACAATGAGCAGTTCTTC.

V and J are TRBV11-2 and TRBJ1-1; D possibly corresponds to TRBD1 (5 bases). Between the trimmed V and J ends, which lost 4 bases and 3 bases, there was a span of 18 bases. The CDR3 has 16 amino acids. Germline loops: CDR1 SGHAT, CDR2 FQNNGV. For the CDR3, the DNA is TGTGCCAGCAGCTCCTTGGCAGGGTTTGGGGACACTGAAGCTTTCTTT. Encoded protein: CASSSLAGFGDTEAFF. The full variable domain, in which reference TRBV11-2 and TRBJ1-1 provide the parts outside the CDR3, is EAGVAQSPRYKIIEKRQSVAFWCNPISGHATLYWYQQILGQGPKLLIQFQNNGVVDDSQLPKDRFSAERLKGVDSTLKIQPAKLEDSAVYLCASSSLAGFGDTEAFFGQGTRLTVV.

Only one count was recorded for this clone. V usage is TRBV7-8 and J usage is TRBJ1-1; maybe TRBD1 (5 bases). Germline V gives CDR1 SGHVS, CDR2 FQNEAQ. This CDR3 is 15 amino acids long. The V end was cut by 5 bases, the J end by 4 bases, with 17 bases between. CDR3 sequence (DNA): TGTGCCAGCAGCCCGTCGGGACCTAGGAGCACTGAAGCTTTCTTT. It yields the protein CASSPSGPRSTEAFF. The whole variable domain, filled in from reference TRBV7-8 and TRBJ1-1, reads GAGVSQSPRYKVAKRGQDVALRCDPISGHVSLFWYQQALGQGPEFLTYFQNEAQLDKSGLPSDRFFAERPEGSVSTLKIQRTQQEDSAVYLCASSPSGPRSTEAFFGQGTRLTVV.

This clone was observed once. The rearrangement links TRBV7-9 to TRBJ1-4; D perhaps matches TRBD1 (5 bases). This CDR3 is built from 15 residues. Trimming took 2 bases from V and 4 from J, leaving 11 bases between them. Germline V gives CDR1 SEHNR, CDR2 FQNEAQ (reference sequence). CDR3 in amino acids: CASSLIGADNEKLFF. The DNA of the CDR3 is TGTGCCAGCAGCTTAATTGGGGCGGATAATGAAAAACTGTTTTTT.

The rearrangement uses TRBV3-1 (or the pseudogene TRBV3-2) and TRBJ1-1; D is possibly TRBD1 (6 bases). This CDR3 spans 13 amino acids. V was clipped by 8 bases and J by 1 base, with 11 bases between them. Germline V lookup: CDR1 LGHDT, CDR2 YNNKEL (reference sequence). CDR3 coding DNA: TGTGCCAGCGGTGCACAGGGGAACACTGAAGCTTTCTTT. This translates into CASGAQGNTEAFF.

The J gene is TRBJ1-6, the V gene TRBV5-4; D is unresolved. CDR3 length: 14 amino acids. Germline-derived CDR1 and CDR2 are SGHNT and YYREEE (reference sequence). Trimming took 9 bases from V and 6 from J, leaving 16 bases between them. The CDR3 loop reads CATHGEGINSPLHF. The DNA of the CDR3 is TGTGCCACCCACGGGGAAGGGATTAATTCACCCCTCCACTTT.

This chain uses TRBV19 with TRBJ1-1; TRBD1 might be the D (5 bases). CDR3 length equals 14 residues. From germline, CDR1 is LNHDA and CDR2 SQIVND (reference sequence). V dropped 2 bases and J dropped 7 bases, with 14 bases sitting between them. DNA of the CDR3: TGTGCCAGTAGTATAATGTTCGGGGCTTATGAAGCTTTCTTT. Protein sequence: CASSIMFGAYEAFF.

The chain joins TRBV3-1 (or the pseudogene TRBV3-2) to TRBJ1-3; 7 nucleotides match TRBD1. CDR3 length equals 15 residues. V lost 4 bases and J lost 2; bases outside the gene matches: 5. Germline values: CDR1 LGHDT, CDR2 YNNKEL (reference sequence). The DNA for the CDR3 is TGTGCCAGCAGCCCCGACAGGGTGGCTGGAAACACCATATATTTT. Its translation is CASSPDRVAGNTIYF.

This clone was found once. V usage is TRBV6-2 or TRBV6-3 and J usage is TRBJ1-5, with D maybe TRBD1 (5 bases). CDR1 MNHEY and CDR2 SVGEGT come from the germline V gene. The V gene lost 2 bases and the J gene lost 4 bases, with 18 bases spanning the gap. This CDR3 comprises 17 residues. The CDR3 region has the DNA TGTGCCAGCAGTTACGGGTATTTGGGGGTGCGGAATCAGCCCCAGCATTTT. Translating gives CASSYGYLGVRNQPQHF.

This clone was picked up one time. This chain links TRBV10-2 with TRBJ1-2; unclear D gene. CDR3 length: 16 amino acids. The V end was cut by 0 bases, the J end by 4 bases, with 15 bases between. CDR1 is WSHSY and CDR2 is SAAADI in the germline V gene. The CDR3 region has the DNA TGCGCCAGCAGTGAGTCGGCAGGCGGTAGCTTCTATGGCTACACCTTC. Protein sequence: CASSESAGGSFYGYTF.

V usage is TRBV6-6 and J usage is TRBJ2-5; D is ambiguous. CDR3 length: 13 residues. Germline-derived CDR1 and CDR2 are MNHNY and SVGAGI (reference sequence). V lost 2 bases, J lost 0 bases, and 4 bases lay in between. The CDR3 loop is CASSYDDQETQYF. CDR3 sequence (DNA): TGTGCCAGCAGTTACGACGACCAAGAGACCCAGTACTTC.

The chain links TRBV11-3 to TRBJ1-2; D is unclear. V was clipped by 7 bases and J by 6 bases, with 15 bases between them. CDR1 is SGHNT, CDR2 YENEEA, per germline. CDR3 length equals 13 residues. CDR3 nucleotides: TGTGCCAGCACCCATAGAGTTGTGGATGGCTACACCTTC. The encoded protein is CASTHRVVDGYTF.

V and J are TRBV10-3 and TRBJ1-1; 10 nucleotides align to TRBD1. From germline, CDR1 is ENHRY and CDR2 SYGVKD. The CDR3 has 14 amino acids. V shed 0 bases, J shed 10 bases, and the junction held 5 bases outside the gene matches. This chain's CDR3 is CAISESTGGGVAFF. The CDR3 DNA reads TGTGCCATCAGTGAGTCGACAGGGGGCGGCGTAGCTTTCTTT.